This is a list of T cell receptor beta chains from one sample in a study of T cells in Graves' hyperthyroidism and ophthalmopathy. One entry per CDR3 protein results from TCRdb running MiXCR on the multiplex PCR reads. This sample has approximately 600,000 distinct CDR3 sequences, with less than 25% found just once. Sequencing was done on a sample of blood. All receptors come from a man under 40 with Graves' ophthalmopathy. Both conserved end residues are part of each CDR3. A D gene is named only where the DNA matches it firmly. Only some rows state a clone size, as once, few, many or a class for expanded clones.

V	size	J	D	DNA	CDR3
TRBV5-1	-	TRBJ1-1	-	TGCGCCAGCAGCCACCCCCCGGGCCTTGAAGCTTTCTTT	CASSHPPGLEAFF
TRBV27	-	TRBJ2-1	-	TGTGCCAGCAGTTTATCGATGAGCAATGAGCAGTTCTTC	CASSLSMSNEQFF
TRBV29-1	-	TRBJ1-1	TRBD1	TGCAGCGTTTCCGACAGGGCCGTGAACACTGAAGCTTTCTTT	CSVSDRAVNTEAFF
TRBV19	-	TRBJ2-1	TRBD2	TGTGCCAGTACCCCACTCCGGCGGGAGGGTCAGTCCTACAATGAGCAGTTCTTC	CASTPLRREGQSYNEQFF
TRBV11-1	-	TRBJ2-7	-	TGTGCCAGCAGCCCCCAGCTCCCCGAGCAGTACTTC	CASSPQLPEQYF
TRBV10-3	few	TRBJ2-1	-	TGTGCCATCAGTGTAGGTAGTCCGTATGAGCAGTTCTTC	CAISVGSPYEQFF
TRBV20-1	few	TRBJ2-1	TRBD2	TGCAGTGCTAGGCCCGGGACTAGCTCCTACAATGAGCAGTTCTTC	CSARPGTSSYNEQFF
TRBV11-2	many	TRBJ2-1	TRBD2	TGTGCCAGCAGCCCGCTAGCGGGAGGCCAATCCTACAATGAGCAGTTCTTC	CASSPLAGGQSYNEQFF
TRBV12-3/TRBV12-4	-	TRBJ2-1	TRBD2	TGTGCCAGCAGTTTACCCTGGACTAGCGAGAGGTACAATGAGCAGTTCTTC	CASSLPWTSERYNEQFF
TRBV2	many	TRBJ1-6	-	TGTGCCAGCAAGGCGGGGTCAGGCTCACCCCTCCACTTT	CASKAGSGSPLHF
TRBV6-2/TRBV6-3	many	TRBJ2-3	-	TGTGCCAGCAGTTACCACCACGCCTCTAGCACAGATACGCAGTATTTT	CASSYHHASSTDTQYF
TRBV20-1	-	TRBJ1-5	-	TGCAGTGCTATCACATCGTCTAGCAATCAGCCCCAGCATTTT	CSAITSSSNQPQHF
TRBV15	few	TRBJ2-5	-	TGTGCCACCAGCGGAGACAGTTACCAAGAGACCCAGTACTTC	CATSGDSYQETQYF
TRBV20-1	-	TRBJ2-7	-	TGCAGTGCTAGATCCAGGGGGGGCGAGCAGTACTTC	CSARSRGGEQYF
TRBV12-3/TRBV12-4	few	TRBJ2-3	-	TGTGCCAGCAGTTCAGGGGGGCTAGCGGGAGATACGCAGTATTTT	CASSSGGLAGDTQYF
TRBV5-1	few	TRBJ2-7	-	TGCGCCAGCAGCTTCACCAGCTCCTACGAGCAGTACTTC	CASSFTSSYEQYF
TRBV5-6	-	TRBJ2-7	TRBD1	TGTGCCAGCAGCTCAGACCGGGACAGCTCGCCCTACGAGCAGTACTTC	CASSSDRDSSPYEQYF
TRBV25-1	-	TRBJ1-1	-	TGTGCCAGCAGTTCCCTAACGTCCGGGACGGAAGCTTTCTTT	CASSSLTSGTEAFF
TRBV28	many	TRBJ2-1	TRBD1	TGTGCCAGCAGTTTACAAGGACAGGTTTCCTACAATGAGCAGTTCTTC	CASSLQGQVSYNEQFF
TRBV6-5	-	TRBJ1-4	-	TGTGCCAGCAGTTACCTTCAGGATTCAAATGAAAAACTGTTTTTT	CASSYLQDSNEKLFF
TRBV7-7	-	TRBJ2-1	-	TGTGCTAGCAGCCCGGCGGGCGCCTCTATGGATGAGCAGTTCTTC	CASSPAGASMDEQFF
TRBV5-1	-	TRBJ1-5	-	TGCGCCAGCAGCTTGGCCATGGGACAGCCCCAGCATTTT	CASSLAMGQPQHF
TRBV12-3/TRBV12-4	few	TRBJ1-2	TRBD1	TGTGCCAGCAGTTTTCGAGGGGGCATAAGTGGCTACACCTTC	CASSFRGGISGYTF
TRBV27	many	TRBJ2-1	TRBD1	TGTGCCAGCAGTTTAAGGACAGGGATTTACAATGAGCAGTTCTTC	CASSLRTGIYNEQFF
TRBV2	-	TRBJ1-1	TRBD1	TGTGCCAGCAGTGAGACGGGACAGGGGGCTGGTGTAGCTTTCTTT	CASSETGQGAGVAFF
TRBV19	-	TRBJ1-2	TRBD1	TGTGCCAGTAGGGGTCCGGGACAGGGAGGATATGGCTACACCTTC	CASRGPGQGGYGYTF
TRBV5-5	many	TRBJ1-1	-	TGTGCCAGCAGCTTGGTTATGAGAACAGGATGGAGCACTGAAGCTTTCTTT	CASSLVMRTGWSTEAFF
TRBV11-2	many	TRBJ1-2	-	TGTGCCAGCAGCGGCTTTGGCGATAGGTTCTATGGCTACACCTTC	CASSGFGDRFYGYTF
TRBV20-1	few	TRBJ2-2	-	TGCAGTGCTAGAACCATTTCAGGGGTAGCCGGGGAGCTGTTTTTT	CSARTISGVAGELFF
TRBV10-1	-	TRBJ1-1	-	TGCGCCAGCAGTAAGGGGCTGGGCACTGAAGCTTTCTTT	CASSKGLGTEAFF
TRBV3-1	few	TRBJ2-2	TRBD1	TGTGCCAGCAGCCCGGGGACAGGGGAGACCGGGGAGCTGTTTTTT	CASSPGTGETGELFF
TRBV5-1	-	TRBJ1-1	-	TGCGCCAGCAGCTTAGTCAGGGTGAGTGGGTTGAACACTGAAGCTTTCTTT	CASSLVRVSGLNTEAFF
TRBV20-1	-	TRBJ2-7	TRBD1	TGCAGTGCTAGGGTCAACAGGGGGCGAGCGGACTTC	CSARVNRGRADF
TRBV11-3	many	TRBJ1-5	-	TGTGCCAGCAGCTCCCGACACCGGAGCAATCAGCCCCAGCATTTT	CASSSRHRSNQPQHF
TRBV11-2	-	TRBJ2-7	TRBD2	TGTGCCAGCAGCTTATCGGATAGCGGGAGATTCGAGCAGTACTTC	CASSLSDSGRFEQYF
TRBV20-1	-	TRBJ2-1	-	TGCAGTGCTCCCAAACCCTCGAGCTTTGACCATGAGCAGTTCTTC	CSAPKPSSFDHEQFF
TRBV2	-	TRBJ1-5	-	TGTGCCAGCAGCTCTACAGACTATAGCAATCAGCCCCAGCATTTT	CASSSTDYSNQPQHF
TRBV10-1	-	TRBJ2-2	-	TGCGCCAGCAGAGCCGGACCCAACACCGGGGAGCTGTTTTTT	CASRAGPNTGELFF
TRBV18	-	TRBJ1-3	-	TGTGCCAGCTCACAAGACAGTTCCAGATATTTT	CASSQDSSRYF
TRBV28	-	TRBJ1-6	-	TGTGCCAGCAGTCCACCAGTAAATTCACCCCTCCACTTT	CASSPPVNSPLHF
TRBV20-1	many	TRBJ1-2	TRBD1	TGCAGTAGCCCTCGGGGACAGGGCGTATATGGCTACACCTTC	CSSPRGQGVYGYTF